These T cell receptor beta chains were read from a single sample in a study of OX40 agonist ivuxolimab in advanced cancers. TCRdb keeps only in-frame clones here, not all; method: immunoSEQ multiplex PCR. The sample lists 90,000 to 100,000 clones; about 85% were seen once. The specimen was CD4+ or CD8+ T cells sorted from blood, collected in a trial of the OX40 agonist ivuxolimab. The receptors originated from an adult with an advanced solid tumor such as melanoma, head and neck, liver or kidney cancer. Each CDR3 is given with its conserved first and last residue. The D gene is left open where the match is weak. Rows give clone size only sometimes, using once, few, many, or a class for an expanded clone.

D gene	clone size	J gene	V gene	CDR3 protein	CDR3 DNA
NA	NA	TRBJ1-1	TRBV4-2	CASSQDPPDGAGWTEAFF	TGTGCCAGCAGCCAAGATCCCCCCGACGGGGCCGGGTGGACTGAAGCTTTCTTT
TRBD2	NA	TRBJ2-2	TRBV18	CASSPSGLNTGELFF	TGTGCCAGCTCACCTAGCGGGCTGAACACCGGGGAGCTGTTTTTT
TRBD1	NA	TRBJ1-3	TRBV5-1	CASSFTDRNSGNTIYF	TGCGCCAGCAGCTTTACGGACAGGAACTCTGGAAACACCATATATTTT
NA	NA	TRBJ1-1	TRBV19	CASSIDIPGTTEAFF	TGTGCCAGTAGTATAGATATTCCGGGGACCACTGAAGCTTTCTTT
NA	once	TRBJ1-3	TRBV30	CAWSGATSGNTIYF	TGTGCCTGGAGTGGGGCCACCTCTGGAAACACCATATATTTT
TRBD1	NA	TRBJ2-2	TRBV10-2	CASSGRPGTGWPGELFF	TGCGCCAGCAGTGGCCGACCCGGGACAGGGTGGCCCGGGGAGCTGTTTTTT
NA	NA	TRBJ1-1	TRBV7-9	CASSWTGDTEAFF	TGTGCCAGCAGCTGGACGGGGGACACTGAAGCTTTCTTT
NA	NA	TRBJ1-2	TRBV7-9	CASSSTPDSVYGYTF	TGTGCCAGCAGCTCGACCCCGGACAGCGTCTATGGCTACACCTTC
NA	NA	TRBJ1-2	TRBV29-1	CSVEGTGIYGYTF	TGCAGCGTTGAGGGTACAGGGATCTATGGCTACACCTTC
NA	NA	TRBJ1-3	TRBV5-1	CASSLASWSGNTIYF	TGCGCCAGCAGCTTGGCAAGTTGGTCTGGAAACACCATATATTTT
NA	NA	TRBJ2-3	TRBV5-1	CASSLERTDTQYF	TGCGCCAGCAGCTTGGAACGCACAGATACGCAGTATTTT
NA	NA	TRBJ2-1	TRBV19	CASSITRNEQFF	TGTGCCAGTAGTATCACCCGTAATGAGCAGTTCTTC
NA	NA	TRBJ2-3	TRBV6-5	CASRKTGTDTQYF	TGTGCCAGCAGAAAGACAGGCACAGATACGCAGTATTTT
TRBD2	NA	TRBJ2-7	TRBV28	CASSPTSREQYF	TGTGCCAGCAGTCCGACTAGCCGCGAGCAGTACTTC
TRBD1	NA	TRBJ1-2	TRBV19	CASSISTGGSYGYTF	TGTGCCAGTAGTATTTCGACAGGGGGGTCCTATGGCTACACCTTC
TRBD1	NA	TRBJ2-7	TRBV11-3	CASSSGTAYEQYF	TGTGCCAGCAGCTCCGGGACAGCCTACGAGCAGTACTTC
NA	NA	TRBJ1-1	TRBV7-3	CASSLRGGYTEAFF	TGTGCCAGCAGCTTAAGGGGAGGGTACACTGAAGCTTTCTTT
NA	NA	TRBJ2-7	TRBV28	CASSSPRGGRGQYEQYF	TGTGCCAGCAGTTCCCCCCGCGGGGGGAGGGGACAGTACGAGCAGTACTTC
TRBD2	NA	TRBJ2-1	TRBV7-2	CASSLGAGSYNEQFF	TGTGCCAGCAGCTTAGGAGCGGGGTCCTACAATGAGCAGTTCTTC
NA	NA	TRBJ2-3	TRBV10-3	CASEGTDTQYF	TGTGCCTCGGAAGGCACAGATACGCAGTATTTT
NA	NA	TRBJ1-5	TRBV6-6	CASSDTSGQPQHF	TGTGCCAGCAGTGACACCTCCGGTCAGCCCCAGCATTTT
NA	NA	TRBJ1-1	TRBV6-4	CASSERWGLNTEAFF	TGTGCCAGCAGTGAAAGGTGGGGACTGAACACTGAAGCTTTCTTT
TRBD2	NA	TRBJ2-3	TRBV5-4	CASSLAGVLGDTQYF	TGTGCCAGCAGCTTAGCGGGAGTCCTAGGGGATACGCAGTATTTT
NA	NA	TRBJ2-1	TRBV5-4	CASSTGLIHEQFF	TGTGCCAGCAGCACCGGACTAATTCATGAGCAGTTCTTC
NA	NA	TRBJ2-1	TRBV7-9	CASSQTAEQFF	TGTGCCAGCAGCCAGACGGCTGAGCAGTTCTTC
TRBD1	NA	TRBJ1-5	TRBV28	CASSPPGTGLRPQHF	TGTGCCAGCAGTCCCCCCGGGACAGGCCTTCGGCCCCAGCATTTT
NA	NA	TRBJ1-2	TRBV7-9	CASSSDGAFGYTF	TGTGCCAGCAGCTCCGATGGTGCCTTCGGCTACACCTTC
NA	medium-sized	TRBJ1-6	TRBV2	CASSEQGRSPLHF	TGTGCCAGCAGTGAACAGGGTCGTTCACCCCTCCACTTT
TRBD1	few	TRBJ1-2	TRBV10-3	CAIRPGGASYGYTF	TGTGCCATCAGACCAGGGGGCGCGTCCTATGGCTACACCTTC
TRBD2	NA	TRBJ2-7	TRBV29-1	CSVWGTSGTSYEQYF	TGCAGCGTTTGGGGGACTAGCGGTACTTCCTACGAGCAGTACTTC
NA	NA	TRBJ1-5	TRBV20-1	CSAVSNQPQHF	TGCAGTGCTGTAAGCAATCAGCCCCAGCATTTT
NA	NA	TRBJ2-1	TRBV6-5	CASSNFGEQFF	TGTGCCAGCAGTAACTTTGGAGAGCAGTTCTTC
TRBD2	NA	TRBJ2-3	TRBV28	CASRSSGPSTDTQYF	TGTGCCAGCAGGTCTAGCGGCCCCAGCACAGATACGCAGTATTTT
NA	few	TRBJ1-1	TRBV30	CAWSGRRFAEAFF	TGTGCCTGGAGTGGTAGGCGGTTCGCTGAAGCTTTCTTT
TRBD2	NA	TRBJ2-1	TRBV6-1	CASSARETSGINEQFF	TGTGCCAGCAGTGCCAGGGAGACTAGCGGGATCAATGAGCAGTTCTTC
TRBD2	NA	TRBJ2-3	TRBV2	CASSRSSGREDTQYF	TGTGCCAGCAGTCGATCTAGCGGCCGTGAAGATACGCAGTATTTT
NA	NA	TRBJ2-5	TRBV19	CASSGPQETQYF	TGTGCCAGTAGCGGGCCCCAAGAGACCCAGTACTTC
TRBD1	few	TRBJ1-2	TRBV6-6	CASSLTWDRGFDGYTF	TGTGCCAGCAGTCTGACTTGGGACAGGGGGTTTGATGGCTACACCTTC
TRBD1	NA	TRBJ2-7	TRBV6-5	CASRQGASSYEQYF	TGTGCCAGCAGGCAGGGGGCCAGCTCCTACGAGCAGTACTTC
NA	once	TRBJ1-6	TRBV19	CASSITNGRRSPLHF	TGTGCCAGTAGTATAACTAACGGGCGTCGTTCACCCCTCCACTTT
TRBD1	NA	TRBJ2-3	TRBV5-1	CASSLRQGAADTQYF	TGCGCCAGCAGCTTGAGGCAGGGGGCGGCAGATACGCAGTATTTT